A selection of T cell receptor beta chains follows, all from one sample in a study of blood T cell repertoires in COVID-19. Profiled with immunoSEQ multiplex PCR; TCRdb holds only in-frame clones, not every one. This table has about 310,000 clones, about nine tenths appearing once. Input material: PBMCs or T cells enriched from blood (not recorded which). Every receptor here comes from a woman aged 18-29 years who had recovered from COVID-19. The CDR3 runs from the conserved cysteine through the conserved F or W. The D gene is left open where the match is weak. For some rows the clone size is stated as once, few or many, or as a class when expanded; others skip it.

d_gene,v_gene,abundance,j_gene,CDR3aa,CDR3nt
TRBD1,TRBV6-4,-,TRBJ2-3,CASSTGGWTDTQYF,TGTGCCAGCAGCACAGGGGGCTGGACAGATACGCAGTATTTT
TRBD1,TRBV28,-,TRBJ1-4,CASGLQGINEKLFF,TGTGCCAGCGGATTACAGGGGATTAATGAAAAACTGTTTTTT
TRBD2,TRBV6-5,-,TRBJ2-3,CASSLGAGVTDTQYF,TGTGCCAGCAGCCTGGGAGCGGGGGTCACAGATACGCAGTATTTT
-,TRBV4-2,-,TRBJ2-7,CASSQDLAADYEQYF,TGTGCCAGCAGCCAAGACTTAGCGGCCGACTACGAGCAGTACTTC
-,TRBV28,-,TRBJ1-5,CASSLYGNQPQHF,TGTGCCAGCAGTTTATACGGGAATCAGCCCCAGCATTTT
-,TRBV7-3,-,TRBJ2-3,CASSLDRQGSDTQYF,TGTGCCAGCAGCTTAGATCGCCAGGGGTCCGATACGCAGTATTTT
TRBD1,TRBV18,once,TRBJ2-1,CASSRDRAPNEQFF,TGTGCCAGCTCACGGGACAGGGCCCCGAATGAGCAGTTCTTC
-,TRBV7-7,-,TRBJ2-5,CASSPGEEETQYF,TGTGCCAGCAGCCCTGGGGAGGAAGAGACCCAGTACTTC
TRBD1,TRBV3-1/TRBV3-2,-,TRBJ1-4,CASSQTRTGPHGNEKLFF,TGTGCCAGCAGCCAAACACGGACAGGACCACACGGTAATGAAAAACTGTTTTTT
TRBD2,TRBV7-2,-,TRBJ2-3,CASSFGLAADTQYF,TGTGCCAGCAGCTTCGGACTAGCCGCAGATACGCAGTATTTT
TRBD1,TRBV5-1,-,TRBJ2-3,CASSLNTGGAADTQYF,TGCGCCAGCAGCCTGAATACAGGGGGCGCGGCGGATACGCAGTATTTT
TRBD1,TRBV27,-,TRBJ1-2,CASSLSRTGGGYTF,TGTGCCAGCAGTTTATCGAGGACAGGGGGCGGCTACACCTTC
TRBD2,TRBV10-3,-,TRBJ2-7,CAISEWSGMVLAGGSKGEQYF,TGTGCCATCAGTGAATGGTCGGGGATGGTGCTAGCGGGAGGCTCCAAAGGGGAGCAGTACTTC
TRBD2,TRBV2,-,TRBJ2-7,CASSEHPSGFYEQYF,TGTGCCAGCAGTGAACATCCTAGCGGCTTCTACGAGCAGTACTTC
-,TRBV5-6,-,TRBJ1-1,CASTLGEDEAFF,TGTGCCAGCACTTTGGGGGAGGATGAAGCTTTCTTT
TRBD2,TRBV6-6,-,TRBJ2-1,CASSYRTSGRVEQFF,TGTGCCAGCAGTTACCGGACTAGCGGGAGAGTTGAGCAGTTCTTC
-,TRBV10-3,-,TRBJ2-5,CAIAQGLETQYF,TGTGCCATAGCACAGGGTTTAGAGACCCAGTACTTC
-,TRBV2,-,TRBJ1-5,CASSDRRGHNQPQHF,TGTGCCAGCAGTGATAGGAGAGGGCACAATCAGCCCCAGCATTTT
-,TRBV18,medium-sized,TRBJ2-1,CASFTSNSNNEQFF,TGTGCCAGCTTTACATCAAACAGCAACAATGAGCAGTTCTTC
-,TRBV9,once,TRBJ2-3,CASSVAGVQDTQYF,TGTGCCAGCAGCGTAGCGGGGGTGCAAGATACGCAGTATTTT
TRBD1,TRBV20-1,-,TRBJ2-7,CSASSGTGAYEQYF,TGCAGTGCTAGTTCCGGGACAGGGGCCTACGAGCAGTACTTC
TRBD1,TRBV10-3,-,TRBJ1-2,CAITATRTGNNYGYTF,TGTGCCATCACCGCAACTCGGACAGGGAATAACTATGGCTACACCTTC
TRBD1,TRBV7-2,-,TRBJ1-1,CASRPTGVAEAFF,TGTGCCAGCAGACCGACAGGGGTCGCTGAAGCTTTCTTT
TRBD1,TRBV7-8,-,TRBJ1-1,CASSLRDRADVLGTEAFF,TGTGCCAGCAGCTTGCGGGACAGGGCAGACGTTTTGGGCACTGAAGCTTTCTTT